A single sample gave rise to the 8 T cell receptor beta chains below, sequenced in a study of blood T cell repertoires in COVID-19. Clones were read by immunoSEQ multiplex PCR, and TCRdb kept only the in-frame ones, dropping some. The table includes a few hundred thousand clones, around four fifths detected once. Sequenced material: PBMCs or T cells enriched from blood (not recorded which). Receptors originate from a man between 40 and 49 years old who had recovered from COVID-19.

The V call is TRBV19, the J call TRBJ1-1; TRBD1 might be the D (5 bases). CDR3 size: 14 residues. V dropped 6 bases and J dropped 5 bases, with 16 bases sitting between them. Germline CDR1 LNHDA, CDR2 SQIVND (reference sequence). The CDR3 DNA sequence: TGTGCCAGTAGCTCTGGAGGGGTTGGGACTGAAGCTTTCTTT. It codes for CASSSGGVGTEAFF.

The chain joins TRBV19 to TRBJ1-3, with D perhaps matching TRBD1 (6 bases). Between the trimmed V and J ends, which lost 4 bases and 7 bases, there was a span of 8 bases. The germline gives CDR1 LNHDA, CDR2 SQIVND (reference sequence). The CDR3 is 12 amino acids. This chain's CDR3 is CASSKDSNTIYF. The CDR3 DNA is TGTGCCAGTAGTAAGGACAGTAACACCATATATTTT.

The chain employs TRBV2 and TRBJ1-2; TRBD1 is a possible D gene (6 bases). The CDR3 is 12 amino acids. V shed 5 bases and J shed 4 bases, with 8 bases lying between them. Germline CDR1 SNHLY, CDR2 FYNNEI. The CDR3 sequence: CASSLDSYGYTF. CDR3 DNA: TGTGCCAGCAGTCTGGACAGCTATGGCTACACCTTC.

This chain uses TRBV18 with TRBJ1-1; no clear D. Trimming took 3 bases from V and 4 from J, leaving 9 bases between them. From germline, CDR1 is KGHSH and CDR2 LQKENI. The CDR3 covers 13 residues. Here the CDR3 reads CASSPQTPTEAFF. As DNA, the CDR3 is TGTGCCAGCTCACCCCAAACTCCCACTGAAGCTTTCTTT. Full variable domain (missing parts from reference TRBV18 and TRBJ1-1): NAGVMQNPRHLVRRRGQEARLRCSPMKGHSHVYWYRQLPEEGLKFMVYLQKENIIDESGMPKERFSAEFPKEGPSILRIQQVVRGDSAAYFCASSPQTPTEAFFGQGTRLTVV.

The CDR3 region is CASSPTGEETQYF. The CDR3 region has the DNA TGCGCCAGCAGCCCGACAGGGGAAGAGACCCAGTACTTC. V and J are TRBV5-1 and TRBJ2-5; TRBD1 matches 8 bases. In germline, CDR1 is SGHRS, CDR2 YFSETQ. With 4 bases clipped from V and 3 bases from J, the junction kept 2 bases outside the gene matches. The CDR3 is 13 residues long.

The chain uses TRBV5-4 and TRBJ2-5; 8 bases match TRBD1. There are 16 residues in the CDR3. Germline loops: CDR1 SGHNT, CDR2 YYREEE (reference sequence). V shed 4 bases and J 0 bases; nucleotides not matched to a gene: 8. The CDR3 DNA reads TGTGCCAGCAGCGCTCCGGGACAGGCCTACCAAGAGACCCAGTACTTC. Translated: CASSAPGQAYQETQYF.

The chain combines TRBV18 with TRBJ1-1; 9 positions agree with TRBD1. V shed 5 bases and J 12 bases; nucleotides not matched to a gene: 7. The CDR3 totals 12 residues. From germline, CDR1 is KGHSH and CDR2 LQKENI. The DNA for the CDR3 is TGTGCCAGCTCAGAGATACAGGGGGCATCTTTCTTT. Protein: CASSEIQGASFF.

This sequence joins TRBV5-4 and TRBJ1-5; D might be TRBD1 (5 bases). The CDR3 is 15 amino acids. CDR1 is SGHNT, CDR2 YYREEE, per germline (reference sequence). V lost 0 bases and J 2 bases, leaving 9 bases between the germline ends. The CDR3 spells CASSLGGDGNQPQHF. The CDR3 DNA is TGTGCCAGCAGCTTGGGGGGCGACGGCAATCAGCCCCAGCATTTT.